This T cell receptor beta chain was profiled in a study of vaccination and CD4 T cells after COVID-19 (dated by TCRdb to the early 2020s). Broadly, across the study: SARS-CoV-2 positivity had been established in the convalescent patients by nasal swab PCR, and mild disease was recorded in roughly 9 of these patients and severe disease in one. Post-COVID blood samples were collected from convalescent patients a median of roughly 100 days after diagnosis, with a range of roughly 30 to 170 days. The cultures were stimulated with overlapping spike peptide pools from SARS-CoV-2 and from the common cold coronaviruses HCoV-NL63, HCoV-OC43 and HCoV-229E. Participants received two doses of either the Pfizer-BioNTech BNT162b2 vaccine (n=8) or the Moderna mRNA-1273 vaccine (n=2). As controls, cultures received a CEFX viral epitope pool (the positive control), an HIV-1 Nef peptide pool (the negative control), or no peptide at all. Six males and four females were included in the convalescent cohort, with two Hispanic individuals, seven Caucasians, two Asians and one multiracial person represented. In roughly nine COVID-19 convalescent patients and a few infection-naive healthy vaccine recipients, the spike-specific CD4+ TCR repertoire before mRNA vaccination was compared with the repertoire after mRNA vaccination. Post-vaccine blood samples were obtained a median of about 70 days after the second vaccine dose, with a range of roughly 14 to 241 days.

Taken with the paper, the label for treatment or condition translates to: approximately nine-day PBMC culture with coronavirus spike peptide pools or control peptides (ViraFEST assay). The study used the ViraFEST assay, which expanded antigen-specific T cells with peptide pools and then identified expanded clonotypes by TCR sequencing. Positive SARS-CoV-2 PCR tests in the convalescent patients dated from March to December 2020, before Alpha, Beta and Delta variants emerged in the United States. PBMCs were cultured at around 2 million per well in IMDM supplemented with approximately 5% human AB serum and 8.5 to 10 IU/ml IL-2, with about 11 ug/ml peptide pools added. On days 3 and 7, half of the culture medium was replaced with fresh IL-2-containing medium. Once the cells had been in culture for less than 11 days, the EasySep CD4+ T cell isolation kit was used to isolate CD4+ T cells by negative selection. Ficoll-Paque Plus gradient centrifugation was used to isolate PBMCs from whole blood, and the isolated PBMCs were then either used fresh or cryopreserved at -140C. Triplicate wells were generally used for each culture condition.

Broader findings and caveats from the paper: Of the vaccine-specific clones in convalescent patients, 304 of 307, or nearly all, reacted only to SARS-CoV-2 spike and did not cross-react with common cold coronaviruses. The median number of SARS-CoV-2-reactive clonotypes rose from about 19 after infection to roughly 40 after vaccination, but the change was not significant. Relatively few convalescent patients were included in the study, and early timepoints after natural infection were not analyzed. In convalescent patients, a median around 90% of post-vaccine SARS-CoV-2-reactive clones were detected only after vaccination, and vaccine-specific priming was suggested by this finding.

Note on this clonotype: Its antigen specificity is not known. Per-base quality was not reported, and no clone a single base away is much larger than it.

The method was PCR. At the Johns Hopkins FTIC core, DNA from the cultured CD4+ T cells underwent TCR sequencing with the Oncomine TCR Beta short-read assay. The QIAamp micro DNA kit was used to extract genomic DNA from the cultured CD4+ T cells. Oncomine TCR Beta libraries from cultured CD4+ T cells were pooled using unique dual indexes and sequenced on an Illumina iSeq 100. The published analysis was carried out like this. Non-productive sequences were removed, and CDR3s that did not start with C, did not end with F or W, or were shorter than 7 amino acids were discarded. Antigen-specific clonotypes were identified using the MANAFEST web application through comparison of peptide-stimulated wells with reference and other culture wells. To be called positive, a clone needed an FDR below 0.05, an odds ratio above 5, and a productive frequency above 0.1% in at least two of three replicate wells. Clonotypes that were significantly expanded in both SARS-CoV-2 spike wells and at least one common cold coronavirus spike condition were defined as cross-reactive. CDR3 homology was assessed with Levenshtein distances (stringdist) and unrooted phylogenetic trees (ape) in R version 3.6.1. The public reads were run again by TCRdb, first through fastp at Q25 and then through MiXCR, and only productive beta chains were kept. CDR3 protein sequences are deduplicated, and each keeps its most common genes and DNA. In this record, the V and J calls reflect TCRdb's handling and not the investigators' own analysis. In all, the sample holds under 20,000 distinct CDR3 sequences, and approximately 26% of those were seen once. Approximately 10% of the sample is taken by the ten largest.

In the germline V gene, CDR1 corresponds to SNHLY and CDR2 to FYNNEI. There are 15 amino acids in the CDR3, from cysteine to phenylalanine inclusive. CDR3 DNA only is kept here, 45 bases in frame from base 1. V lost 0 bases and J lost 5 bases; the stretch between them is 10 bases long. Sequencing used cultured CD4+ T cells from blood. This clonotype originated in a human donor with COVID-19. The chain was built from TRBV2 and TRBJ2-2, with no reliable assignment of the D segment. CDR3 loop: CASSEARVWTGELFF. In nucleotides, the sequence is TGTGCCAGCAGTGAAGCAAGGGTTTGGACCGGGGAGCTGTTTTTT.